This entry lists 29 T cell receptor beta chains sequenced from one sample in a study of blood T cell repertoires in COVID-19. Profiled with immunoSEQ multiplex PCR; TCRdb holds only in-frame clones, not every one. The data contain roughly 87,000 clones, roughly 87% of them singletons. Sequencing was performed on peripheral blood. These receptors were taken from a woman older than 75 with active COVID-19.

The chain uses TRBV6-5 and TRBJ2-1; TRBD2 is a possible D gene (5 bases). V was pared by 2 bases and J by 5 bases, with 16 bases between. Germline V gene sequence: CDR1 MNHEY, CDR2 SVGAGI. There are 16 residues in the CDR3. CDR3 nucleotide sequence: TGTGCCAGCAGTTACAGACGGGGAAGAACAAACAATGAGCAGTTCTTC. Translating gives CASSYRRGRTNNEQFF.

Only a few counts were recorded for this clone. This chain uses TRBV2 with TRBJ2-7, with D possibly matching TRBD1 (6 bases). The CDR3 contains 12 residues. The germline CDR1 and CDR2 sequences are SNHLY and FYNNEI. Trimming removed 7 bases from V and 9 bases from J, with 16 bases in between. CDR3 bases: TGTGCCAGCATCAGAAGGGGGTCCGGGCAGTACTTC. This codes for CASIRRGSGQYF.

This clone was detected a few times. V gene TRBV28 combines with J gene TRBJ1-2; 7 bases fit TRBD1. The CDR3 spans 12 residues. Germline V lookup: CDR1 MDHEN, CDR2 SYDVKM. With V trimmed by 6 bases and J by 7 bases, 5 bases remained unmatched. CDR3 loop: CASRTGVVGYTF. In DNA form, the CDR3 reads TGTGCCAGCAGAACAGGGGTGGTTGGCTACACCTTC.

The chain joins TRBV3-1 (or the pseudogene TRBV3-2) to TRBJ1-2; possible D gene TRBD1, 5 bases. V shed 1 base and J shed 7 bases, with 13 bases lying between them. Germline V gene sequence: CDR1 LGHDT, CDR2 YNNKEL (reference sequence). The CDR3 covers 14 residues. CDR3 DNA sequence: TGTGCCAGCAGCCAAGGACGGACATCGATTGGCTACACCTTC. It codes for CASSQGRTSIGYTF.

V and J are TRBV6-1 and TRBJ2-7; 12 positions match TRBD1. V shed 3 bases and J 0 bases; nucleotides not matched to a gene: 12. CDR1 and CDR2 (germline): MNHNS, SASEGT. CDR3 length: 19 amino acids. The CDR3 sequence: CASSDPGQGAIFSSYEQYF. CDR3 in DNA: TGTGCCAGCAGTGATCCGGGACAGGGGGCCATTTTCAGCTCCTACGAGCAGTACTTC.

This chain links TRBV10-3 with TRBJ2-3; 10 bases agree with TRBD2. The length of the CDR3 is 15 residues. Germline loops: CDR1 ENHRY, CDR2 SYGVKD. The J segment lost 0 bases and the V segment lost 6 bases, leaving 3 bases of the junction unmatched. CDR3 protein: CAIRGTSESTDTQYF. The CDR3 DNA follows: TGTGCCATCAGAGGGACTAGCGAGAGCACAGATACGCAGTATTTT.

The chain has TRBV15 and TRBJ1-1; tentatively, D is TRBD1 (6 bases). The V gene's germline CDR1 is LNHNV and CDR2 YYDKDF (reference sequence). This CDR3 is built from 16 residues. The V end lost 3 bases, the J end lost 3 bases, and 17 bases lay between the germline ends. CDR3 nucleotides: TGTGCCACCAGCAGGGGAAGACAGGAGTATTACACTGAAGCTTTCTTT. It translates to CATSRGRQEYYTEAFF.

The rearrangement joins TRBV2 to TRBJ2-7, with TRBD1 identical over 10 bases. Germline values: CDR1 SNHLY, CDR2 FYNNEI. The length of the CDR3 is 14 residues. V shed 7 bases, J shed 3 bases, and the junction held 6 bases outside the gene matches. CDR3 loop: CASMTGQGNYEQYF. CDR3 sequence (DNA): TGTGCCAGCATGACGGGACAGGGGAACTACGAGCAGTACTTC.

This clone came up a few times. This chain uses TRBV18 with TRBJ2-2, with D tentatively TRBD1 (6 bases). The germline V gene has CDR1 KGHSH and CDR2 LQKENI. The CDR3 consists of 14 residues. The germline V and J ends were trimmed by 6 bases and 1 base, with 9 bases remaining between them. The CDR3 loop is CASSYRENTGELFF. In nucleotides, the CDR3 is TGTGCCAGCTCTTACAGGGAGAACACCGGGGAGCTGTTTTTT.

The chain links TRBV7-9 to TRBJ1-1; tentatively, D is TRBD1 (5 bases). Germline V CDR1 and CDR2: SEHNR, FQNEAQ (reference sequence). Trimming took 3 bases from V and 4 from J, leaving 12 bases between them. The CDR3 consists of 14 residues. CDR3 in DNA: TGTGCCAGCAGCTTTACGCAGGGCGCCACTGAAGCTTTCTTT. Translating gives CASSFTQGATEAFF.

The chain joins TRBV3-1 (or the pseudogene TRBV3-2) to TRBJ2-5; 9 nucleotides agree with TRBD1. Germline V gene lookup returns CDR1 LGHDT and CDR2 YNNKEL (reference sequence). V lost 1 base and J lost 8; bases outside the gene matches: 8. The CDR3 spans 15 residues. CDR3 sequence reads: CASSQGVGQGRTQYF. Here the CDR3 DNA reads TGTGCCAGCAGCCAAGGGGTAGGACAGGGGAGAACCCAGTACTTC.

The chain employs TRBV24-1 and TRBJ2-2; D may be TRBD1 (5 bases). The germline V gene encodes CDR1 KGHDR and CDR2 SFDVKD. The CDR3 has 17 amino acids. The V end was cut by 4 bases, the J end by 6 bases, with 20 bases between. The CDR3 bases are TGTGCCACCAGTGACTCTTCCGGTGACAGTTTTTCCGGGGAGCTGTTTTTT. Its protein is CATSDSSGDSFSGELFF.

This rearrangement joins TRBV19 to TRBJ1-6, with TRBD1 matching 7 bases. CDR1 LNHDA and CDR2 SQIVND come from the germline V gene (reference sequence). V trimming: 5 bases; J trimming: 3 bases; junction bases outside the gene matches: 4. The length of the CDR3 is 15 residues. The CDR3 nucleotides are TGTGCCAGTAGTCGACAGGGAGGCTATAATTCACCCCTCCACTTT. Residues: CASSRQGGYNSPLHF.

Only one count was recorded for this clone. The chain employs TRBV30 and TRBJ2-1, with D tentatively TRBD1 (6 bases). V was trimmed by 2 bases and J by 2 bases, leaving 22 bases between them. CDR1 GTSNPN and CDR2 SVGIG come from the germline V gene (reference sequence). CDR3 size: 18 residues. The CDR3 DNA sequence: TGTGCCTGGAGTAATTTCGAACAGGGTCATCTCCCCTACAATGAGCAGTTCTTC. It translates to CAWSNFEQGHLPYNEQFF.

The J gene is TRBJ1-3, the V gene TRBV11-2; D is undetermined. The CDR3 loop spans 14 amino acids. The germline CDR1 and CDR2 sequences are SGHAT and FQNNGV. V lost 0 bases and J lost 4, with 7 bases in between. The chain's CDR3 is CASSLDQWGNTIYF. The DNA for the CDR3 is TGTGCCAGCAGCTTAGATCAGTGGGGAAACACCATATATTTT.

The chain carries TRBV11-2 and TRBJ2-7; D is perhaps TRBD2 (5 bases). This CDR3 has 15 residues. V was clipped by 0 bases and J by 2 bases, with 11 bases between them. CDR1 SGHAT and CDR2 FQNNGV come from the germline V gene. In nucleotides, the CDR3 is TGTGCCAGCAGCTTAGAACTAGGCTTCACCTACGAGCAGTACTTC. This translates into CASSLELGFTYEQYF.

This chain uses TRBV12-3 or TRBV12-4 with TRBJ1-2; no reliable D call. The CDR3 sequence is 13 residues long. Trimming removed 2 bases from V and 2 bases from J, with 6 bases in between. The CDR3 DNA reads TGTGCCAGCAGTTTACAACAGAACTATGGCTACACCTTC. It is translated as CASSLQQNYGYTF.

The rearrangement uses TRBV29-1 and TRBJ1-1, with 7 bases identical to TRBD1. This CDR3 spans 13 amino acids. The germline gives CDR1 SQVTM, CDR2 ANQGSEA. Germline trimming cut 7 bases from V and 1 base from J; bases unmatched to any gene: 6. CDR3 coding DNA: TGCAGCGCTACTTACAGGGGGAACACTGAAGCTTTCTTT. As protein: CSATYRGNTEAFF.

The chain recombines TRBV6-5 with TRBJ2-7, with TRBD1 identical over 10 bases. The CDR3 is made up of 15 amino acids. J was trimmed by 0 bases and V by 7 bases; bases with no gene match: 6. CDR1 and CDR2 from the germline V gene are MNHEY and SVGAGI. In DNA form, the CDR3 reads TGTGCCAGCACCCCCTGGACAGGGGGCTCCTACGAGCAGTACTTC. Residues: CASTPWTGGSYEQYF.

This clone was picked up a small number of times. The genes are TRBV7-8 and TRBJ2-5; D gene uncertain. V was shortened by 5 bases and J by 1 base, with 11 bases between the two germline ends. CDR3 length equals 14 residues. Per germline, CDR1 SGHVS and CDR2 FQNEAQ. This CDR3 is CASSPEVVQETQYF. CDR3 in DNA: TGTGCCAGCAGCCCCGAGGTGGTCCAAGAGACCCAGTACTTC.

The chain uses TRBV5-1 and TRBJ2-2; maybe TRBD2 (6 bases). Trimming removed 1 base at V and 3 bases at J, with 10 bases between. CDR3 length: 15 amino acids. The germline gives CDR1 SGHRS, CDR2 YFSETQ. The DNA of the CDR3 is TGCGCCAGCAGCTTGACCAGCGGGTACACCGGGGAGCTGTTTTTT. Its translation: CASSLTSGYTGELFF.

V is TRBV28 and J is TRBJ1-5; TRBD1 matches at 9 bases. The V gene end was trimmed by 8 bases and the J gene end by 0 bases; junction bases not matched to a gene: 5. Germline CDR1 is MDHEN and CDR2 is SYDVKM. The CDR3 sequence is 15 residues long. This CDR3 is CASHRTGVSNQPQHF. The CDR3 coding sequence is TGTGCCAGCCATAGGACAGGGGTTAGCAATCAGCCCCAGCATTTT.

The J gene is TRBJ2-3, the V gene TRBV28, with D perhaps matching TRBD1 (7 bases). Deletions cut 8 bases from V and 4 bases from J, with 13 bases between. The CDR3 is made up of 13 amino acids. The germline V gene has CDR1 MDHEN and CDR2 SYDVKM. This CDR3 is CASQGGGADTQYF. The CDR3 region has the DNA TGTGCCAGCCAGGGGGGTGGTGCAGATACGCAGTATTTT.

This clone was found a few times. The CDR3 DNA is TGCGCCAGCAGCCCATCGACAGGAAATCAGCCCCAGCATTTT. It yields the protein CASSPSTGNQPQHF. The chain employs TRBV5-1 and TRBJ1-5, with a possible D match to TRBD1 (6 bases). Germline values: CDR1 SGHRS, CDR2 YFSETQ. This CDR3 spans 14 amino acids. Trimming removed 4 bases from V and 4 bases from J, with 12 bases in between.

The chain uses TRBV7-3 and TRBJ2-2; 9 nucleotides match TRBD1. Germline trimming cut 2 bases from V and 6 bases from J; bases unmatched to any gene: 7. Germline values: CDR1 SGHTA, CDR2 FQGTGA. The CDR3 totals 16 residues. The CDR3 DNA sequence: TGTGCCAGCAGCTTATTGGGGACAGGGAGCCCCGGGGAGCTGTTTTTT. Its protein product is CASSLLGTGSPGELFF.

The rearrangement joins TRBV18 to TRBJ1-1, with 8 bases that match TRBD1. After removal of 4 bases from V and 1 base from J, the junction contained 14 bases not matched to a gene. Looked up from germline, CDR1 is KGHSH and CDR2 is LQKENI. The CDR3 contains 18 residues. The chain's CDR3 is CASSLGTTDRVGNTEAFF. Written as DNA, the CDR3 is TGTGCCAGCTCACTGGGAACCACGGACAGGGTGGGGAACACTGAAGCTTTCTTT.

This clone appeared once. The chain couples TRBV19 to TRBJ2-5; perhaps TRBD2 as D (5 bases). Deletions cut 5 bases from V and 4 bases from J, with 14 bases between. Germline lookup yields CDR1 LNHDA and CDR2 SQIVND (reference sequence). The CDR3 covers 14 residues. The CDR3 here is CASSPRTSGETQYF. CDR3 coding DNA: TGTGCCAGTAGTCCCCGGACTTCGGGAGAGACCCAGTACTTC.

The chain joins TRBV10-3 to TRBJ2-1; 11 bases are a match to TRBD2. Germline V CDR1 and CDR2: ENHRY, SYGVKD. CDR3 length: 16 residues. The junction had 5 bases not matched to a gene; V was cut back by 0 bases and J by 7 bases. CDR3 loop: CAISESLAGGMNEQFF. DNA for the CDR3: TGTGCCATCAGTGAGTCGCTAGCGGGAGGAATGAATGAGCAGTTCTTC.

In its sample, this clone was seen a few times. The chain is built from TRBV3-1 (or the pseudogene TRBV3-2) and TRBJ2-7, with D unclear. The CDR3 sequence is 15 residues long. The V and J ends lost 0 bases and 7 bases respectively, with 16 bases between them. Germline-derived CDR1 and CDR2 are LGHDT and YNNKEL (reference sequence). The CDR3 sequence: CASSQDDSSLTEQYF. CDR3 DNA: TGTGCCAGCAGCCAAGATGATAGTTCTTTGACAGAGCAGTACTTC.